Listed below are T cell receptor beta chains from one sample, sequenced in a study of memory CD4+ T cells and cytomegalovirus serostatus. Data came from immunoSEQ multiplex PCR; TCRdb stores just in-frame clones and leaves some out. The sample yields about 64,000 clones, 75% to 80% seen once. The sequenced material came from memory CD4+ T cells from blood. These receptors were taken from an adult in good health and CMV-seronegative. Both conserved end residues are part of each CDR3. The D gene is left open where the match is weak. Size tells how often a clone was seen (once, few, many) or the class of an expanded clone, and some rows leave it out.

CDR3nt: TGTGCCAGCAGTCCATGGGGCCTTCACACAGATACGCAGTATTTT
CDR3aa: CASSPWGLHTDTQYF
d_gene: .
j_gene: TRBJ2-3
abundance: .
v_gene: TRBV27

CDR3nt: TGCGCCAGCAGCTTGGCGAGCCGGGGGACTGAAGCTTTCTTT
CDR3aa: CASSLASRGTEAFF
d_gene: .
j_gene: TRBJ1-1
abundance: once
v_gene: TRBV5-1

CDR3nt: TGTGCCAGCAGCCCTGGGGCCAAAAACATTCAGTACTTC
CDR3aa: CASSPGAKNIQYF
d_gene: .
j_gene: TRBJ2-4
abundance: once
v_gene: TRBV7-8

CDR3nt: TGTGCCAGCAGCTCGACAGGGTCCCACGAGCAGTACTTC
CDR3aa: CASSSTGSHEQYF
d_gene: TRBD1
j_gene: TRBJ2-7
abundance: .
v_gene: TRBV5-8

CDR3nt: TGTGCCACCAGCAGAGATCAGCGGGGGTCAGATACGCAGTATTTT
CDR3aa: CATSRDQRGSDTQYF
d_gene: TRBD2
j_gene: TRBJ2-3
abundance: .
v_gene: TRBV15

CDR3nt: TGCGCCAGCAGCCGAGGGGGACGGAGCTTCTACAATGAGCAGTTCTTC
CDR3aa: CASSRGGRSFYNEQFF
d_gene: .
j_gene: TRBJ2-1
abundance: once
v_gene: TRBV4-3

CDR3nt: TGTGCCTGGGCCCGGAGCGGGGGGTCCTACGAGCAGTACTTC
CDR3aa: CAWARSGGSYEQYF
d_gene: TRBD2
j_gene: TRBJ2-7
abundance: .
v_gene: TRBV30

CDR3nt: TGTGCCAGCAGGCAAAGCGGGAATGAGCAGTACTTC
CDR3aa: CASRQSGNEQYF
d_gene: TRBD2
j_gene: TRBJ2-7
abundance: .
v_gene: TRBV28

CDR3nt: TGCGCCAGCAGTCACAGGGGTGGTAATGAAAAACTGTTTTTT
CDR3aa: CASSHRGGNEKLFF
d_gene: TRBD1
j_gene: TRBJ1-4
abundance: .
v_gene: TRBV5-1

CDR3nt: TGTGCCAGTAGGACATACGGGAATAATGAAAAACTGTTTTTT
CDR3aa: CASRTYGNNEKLFF
d_gene: .
j_gene: TRBJ1-4
abundance: .
v_gene: TRBV19

CDR3nt: TGTGCCAGTAGTATCCGTGCGAGCGGGGCCCAAGAGACCCAGTACTTC
CDR3aa: CASSIRASGAQETQYF
d_gene: TRBD2
j_gene: TRBJ2-5
abundance: once
v_gene: TRBV19

CDR3nt: TGTGCCAGCAGTTTGTACTTTGACCCTACCTACGAGCAGTACTTC
CDR3aa: CASSLYFDPTYEQYF
d_gene: .
j_gene: TRBJ2-7
abundance: once
v_gene: TRBV28

CDR3nt: TGTGCCAGCAGCTTAGCCGGGGGACAGGGGGACACTGAAGCTTTCTTT
CDR3aa: CASSLAGGQGDTEAFF
d_gene: TRBD1
j_gene: TRBJ1-1
abundance: .
v_gene: TRBV7-9

CDR3nt: TGCGCCAGCAGCTTAACGGCAGGAGAGGAAAAACTGTTTTTT
CDR3aa: CASSLTAGEEKLFF
d_gene: .
j_gene: TRBJ1-4
abundance: .
v_gene: TRBV5-1

CDR3nt: TGTGCCAGTAGTAAGGGAGACACAGGGACACAGCGAAAACTGTTTTTT
CDR3aa: CASSKGDTGTQRKLFF
d_gene: .
j_gene: TRBJ1-4
abundance: .
v_gene: TRBV19

CDR3nt: TGCAGCACACGACAGGGCTTTACGCAGTATTTT
CDR3aa: CSTRQGFTQYF
d_gene: TRBD1
j_gene: TRBJ2-3
abundance: .
v_gene: TRBV20-1

CDR3nt: TGTGCCACCTGGGACAGGGGTAGGGATCAGCCCCAGCATTTT
CDR3aa: CATWDRGRDQPQHF
d_gene: TRBD1
j_gene: TRBJ1-5
abundance: .
v_gene: TRBV10-3

CDR3nt: TGTGCCATCAGTGGAATAGGGCTGACGGGAGAGCAGTACTTC
CDR3aa: CAISGIGLTGEQYF
d_gene: .
j_gene: TRBJ2-7
abundance: .
v_gene: TRBV10-3

CDR3nt: TGTGCCAGCAGTCCTCCGGGACTAGCGGGAGGGCGGGATTGGCCCGGGGAGCTGTTTTTT
CDR3aa: CASSPPGLAGGRDWPGELFF
d_gene: TRBD2
j_gene: TRBJ2-2
abundance: .
v_gene: TRBV28

CDR3nt: TGCGCCAGCAGCAAAGCCGGGACGACTTACTCCTACGAGCAGTACTTC
CDR3aa: CASSKAGTTYSYEQYF
d_gene: .
j_gene: TRBJ2-7
abundance: .
v_gene: TRBV10-2

CDR3nt: TGTGCCAGCAGTACAACCCCACAGCAGCCCCAGCATTTT
CDR3aa: CASSTTPQQPQHF
d_gene: .
j_gene: TRBJ1-5
abundance: .
v_gene: TRBV6-5

CDR3nt: TGTGCCAGCAGCTTAGGGGCAGGGGGTGACTATGGCTACACCTTC
CDR3aa: CASSLGAGGDYGYTF
d_gene: TRBD1
j_gene: TRBJ1-2
abundance: .
v_gene: TRBV7-2

CDR3nt: TGTGCCAGCACCGGGACAGAAGTACAGCCCCAGCATTTT
CDR3aa: CASTGTEVQPQHF
d_gene: TRBD1
j_gene: TRBJ1-5
abundance: .
v_gene: TRBV2

CDR3nt: TGTGCCAGCAGCCCCGGACTTCCTGATACGCAGTATTTT
CDR3aa: CASSPGLPDTQYF
d_gene: .
j_gene: TRBJ2-3
abundance: .
v_gene: TRBV11-3

CDR3nt: TGTGCCAGCGAGGTGGACAGGGTCGGCTACACCTTC
CDR3aa: CASEVDRVGYTF
d_gene: TRBD1
j_gene: TRBJ1-2
abundance: .
v_gene: TRBV2

CDR3nt: TGTGCCAGCAGTCCACGGGGGGGGGCTAACACCGGGGAGCTGTTTTTT
CDR3aa: CASSPRGGANTGELFF
d_gene: TRBD2
j_gene: TRBJ2-2
abundance: .
v_gene: TRBV28

CDR3nt: TGCAGCGCTCGTGCAGGGGGACACGGGGACGGTGGCATTCAGTACTTC
CDR3aa: CSARAGGHGDGGIQYF
d_gene: TRBD1
j_gene: TRBJ2-4
abundance: .
v_gene: TRBV29-1

CDR3nt: TGCGCCAGCAGTGATGGCAGCAAAAACCCGTCCTACGAGCAGTACTTC
CDR3aa: CASSDGSKNPSYEQYF
d_gene: .
j_gene: TRBJ2-7
abundance: .
v_gene: TRBV10-1

CDR3nt: TGTGCCAGCAGTGATATGCTCGGGGGACTTGAAGCTTTCTTT
CDR3aa: CASSDMLGGLEAFF
d_gene: .
j_gene: TRBJ1-1
abundance: medium-sized
v_gene: TRBV2

CDR3nt: TGTGCCAGCAGTTCCCATCTAGCGGGAGGGCCTTACAATGAGCAGTTCTTC
CDR3aa: CASSSHLAGGPYNEQFF
d_gene: TRBD2
j_gene: TRBJ2-1
abundance: .
v_gene: TRBV25-1

CDR3nt: TGTGCCAGCAGCTTCGCGGGACAGGGTGTCTACGAGCAGTACTTC
CDR3aa: CASSFAGQGVYEQYF
d_gene: TRBD1
j_gene: TRBJ2-7
abundance: .
v_gene: TRBV7-2

CDR3nt: TGTGCCATCAGTGAGGGGTTTGGCTACACCTTC
CDR3aa: CAISEGFGYTF
d_gene: .
j_gene: TRBJ1-2
abundance: .
v_gene: TRBV10-3

CDR3nt: TGCGCCAGCAGCCAAGAACCCGCGCGGGGGGGCGCCTCCGTGGGCTACGAGCAGTACTTC
CDR3aa: CASSQEPARGGASVGYEQYF
d_gene: TRBD2
j_gene: TRBJ2-7
abundance: .
v_gene: TRBV4-3

CDR3nt: TGTGCCATCAACGGGGATGGTGGCTACACCTTC
CDR3aa: CAINGDGGYTF
d_gene: .
j_gene: TRBJ1-2
abundance: .
v_gene: TRBV10-3

CDR3nt: TGTGCCAGTAGTATACCCGGGACAGGGTACACTGAAGCTTTCTTT
CDR3aa: CASSIPGTGYTEAFF
d_gene: TRBD1
j_gene: TRBJ1-1
abundance: .
v_gene: TRBV19

CDR3nt: TGTGCCAGCAGTAATCTCAATGGCTACACCTTC
CDR3aa: CASSNLNGYTF
d_gene: .
j_gene: TRBJ1-2
abundance: few
v_gene: TRBV2

CDR3nt: TGTGCCAGCAGAATAGGGGTAGGGAACACTGAAGCTTTCTTT
CDR3aa: CASRIGVGNTEAFF
d_gene: .
j_gene: TRBJ1-1
abundance: .
v_gene: TRBV7-2

CDR3nt: TGTGCCAGCAGCTTAACAGCGCTTTCCTACGAGCAGTACTTC
CDR3aa: CASSLTALSYEQYF
d_gene: .
j_gene: TRBJ2-7
abundance: .
v_gene: TRBV5-5

CDR3nt: TGTGCCAGCAGGGGGACTAGCGGAGTAGGGTACAATGAGCAGTTCTTC
CDR3aa: CASRGTSGVGYNEQFF
d_gene: TRBD2
j_gene: TRBJ2-1
abundance: .
v_gene: TRBV27

CDR3nt: TGTGCCAGCAGTTACTCCCCAGGGGGTATAGAGACCCAGTACTTC
CDR3aa: CASSYSPGGIETQYF
d_gene: TRBD1
j_gene: TRBJ2-5
abundance: .
v_gene: TRBV6-5

CDR3nt: TGTGCCAGTAGTCCCAGACTAGCGGGAGGTTGGGATGAGCAGTTCTTC
CDR3aa: CASSPRLAGGWDEQFF
d_gene: TRBD2
j_gene: TRBJ2-1
abundance: .
v_gene: TRBV19

CDR3nt: TGTGCCAGCAGCTTAGTCCGACTAGTTCAGGGTCCCAATGAGCAGTTCTTC
CDR3aa: CASSLVRLVQGPNEQFF
d_gene: .
j_gene: TRBJ2-1
abundance: once
v_gene: TRBV7-9

CDR3nt: TGTGCCAGCAGTTACTCGGGGACAGGGTGGTCAAACACCATATATTTT
CDR3aa: CASSYSGTGWSNTIYF
d_gene: TRBD1
j_gene: TRBJ1-3
abundance: .
v_gene: TRBV6-5

CDR3nt: TGTGCCAGCAGTTCGTCCGGGACCGGCTATGGCTACACCTTC
CDR3aa: CASSSSGTGYGYTF
d_gene: .
j_gene: TRBJ1-2
abundance: .
v_gene: TRBV6-5

CDR3nt: TGTGCCAGCAGTTACTCTAAGGGATTCACAGATACGCAGTATTTT
CDR3aa: CASSYSKGFTDTQYF
d_gene: .
j_gene: TRBJ2-3
abundance: .
v_gene: TRBV6-5

CDR3nt: TGCGCCAGCAGCAGAGAGGGACAGCGGAATTCACCCCTCCACTTT
CDR3aa: CASSREGQRNSPLHF
d_gene: TRBD1
j_gene: TRBJ1-6
abundance: .
v_gene: TRBV5-1

CDR3nt: TGTGCCAGCAGTGAGGGGGCGCGCGATACGCAGTATTTT
CDR3aa: CASSEGARDTQYF
d_gene: .
j_gene: TRBJ2-3
abundance: .
v_gene: TRBV25-1

CDR3nt: TGTGCCAGCTCACCGGGACAGACTCTAGCCAAAAACATTCAGTACTTC
CDR3aa: CASSPGQTLAKNIQYF
d_gene: TRBD1
j_gene: TRBJ2-4
abundance: .
v_gene: TRBV18

CDR3nt: TGTGCCAGCAGCCCTCGGGCAGGGGCCTACGAGCAGTACTTC
CDR3aa: CASSPRAGAYEQYF
d_gene: .
j_gene: TRBJ2-7
abundance: .
v_gene: TRBV14

CDR3nt: TGTGCCAGCAGTGTTGACGGTGATACGCAGTATTTT
CDR3aa: CASSVDGDTQYF
d_gene: .
j_gene: TRBJ2-3
abundance: .
v_gene: TRBV6-1

CDR3nt: TGTGCCAGCAGCTTAGGCAGACAAGAGACCCAGTACTTC
CDR3aa: CASSLGRQETQYF
d_gene: .
j_gene: TRBJ2-5
abundance: .
v_gene: TRBV11-3

CDR3nt: TGCAGTGCTAGCGGGAATCAGCCCCAGCATTTT
CDR3aa: CSASGNQPQHF
d_gene: .
j_gene: TRBJ1-5
abundance: .
v_gene: TRBV20-1

CDR3nt: TGTGCCAGCAGCCTCGGACAGTACAATCAGCCCCAGCATTTT
CDR3aa: CASSLGQYNQPQHF
d_gene: .
j_gene: TRBJ1-5
abundance: many
v_gene: TRBV11-2

CDR3nt: TGTGCCACCAGCAGAGATGCGGGAGGGTCTTACAATGAGCAGTTCTTC
CDR3aa: CATSRDAGGSYNEQFF
d_gene: TRBD2
j_gene: TRBJ2-1
abundance: once
v_gene: TRBV15